One sample yielded the 30 T cell receptor beta chains listed below, sequenced in a study of blood T cell repertoires in COVID-19. Sequenced by immunoSEQ multiplex PCR; TCRdb stores in-frame clones only, minus some. In the table there are around 240,000 clones, about 84% of which are singletons. The sample was PBMCs or T cells enriched from blood (not recorded which). Source of these receptors: a woman between 45 and 60 years old who had recovered from COVID-19.

J is TRBJ1-5 and V is TRBV18, with unresolved D. CDR1 and CDR2 (germline): KGHSH, LQKENI. The CDR3 contains 14 residues. The V gene lost 3 bases and the J gene lost 1 base, with 7 bases spanning the gap. CDR3 nucleotide sequence: TGTGCCAGCTCACCTTGGCAGAGCAATCAGCCCCAGCATTTT. Translated, it gives CASSPWQSNQPQHF.

V gene TRBV24-1 combines with J gene TRBJ2-1, with TRBD2 matching 7 bases. CDR1 is KGHDR, CDR2 SFDVKD, per germline. The CDR3 has 12 amino acids. V gave up 9 bases and J gave up 6 bases; unmatched junction bases: 4. The CDR3 spells CATGTIINEQFF. CDR3 sequence (DNA): TGTGCCACCGGGACTATTATCAATGAGCAGTTCTTC.

CDR3 sequence (DNA): TGTGCCAGCAGCTCCGAATTCCGCAGGGTCCAATCACCCCTCCACTTT. Protein: CASSSEFRRVQSPLHF. This rearrangement joins TRBV11-2 to TRBJ1-6; a weak D match, TRBD1 (5 bases). The CDR3 runs to 16 residues. V gave up 4 bases and J gave up 10 bases, with 20 bases separating them. Germline lookup yields CDR1 SGHAT and CDR2 FQNNGV.

This chain joins TRBV5-1 and TRBJ1-1; unclear D gene. Trimming removed 0 bases at V and 2 bases at J, with 11 bases between. The germline V gene has CDR1 SGHRS and CDR2 YFSETQ. This CDR3 is built from 15 residues. The CDR3 DNA is TGCGCCAGCAGCTTGGACAGCCTGGTCAACACTGAAGCTTTCTTT. Its translation is CASSLDSLVNTEAFF.

This clone came up once. The genes are TRBV30 and TRBJ1-1, with 9 bases lining up with TRBD1. V dropped 6 bases and J dropped 11; count of bases not matched to a gene: 25. The CDR3 spans 17 residues. CDR1 is GTSNPN and CDR2 is SVGIG in the germline V gene (reference sequence). The CDR3 region is CACSNTGTGFSPQQAFF. The CDR3 region has the DNA TGTGCCTGCAGTAACACCGGGACAGGGTTTAGCCCCCAGCAGGCTTTCTTT.

V and J are TRBV28 and TRBJ2-1; 7 bases match TRBD2. The V segment lost 4 bases and the J segment 0 bases; nucleotides outside the gene matches: 12. The CDR3 has 18 amino acids. Germline V gene lookup returns CDR1 MDHEN and CDR2 SYDVKM. The CDR3 region is CASSSPRSGESSYNEQFF. The DNA of the CDR3 is TGTGCCAGCAGTTCCCCACGGAGCGGGGAAAGCTCCTACAATGAGCAGTTCTTC.

This chain connects TRBV30 to TRBJ1-6; D unresolved. Germline V gives CDR1 GTSNPN, CDR2 SVGIG (reference sequence). This CDR3 is built from 15 residues. V was trimmed by 3 bases and J by 6 bases, leaving 15 bases between them. CDR3 sequence: CAWSPQAIGNSPLHF. The CDR3 bases are TGTGCCTGGAGCCCCCAAGCAATCGGTAATTCACCCCTCCACTTT.

This chain joins TRBV6-5 and TRBJ2-7; D is perhaps TRBD2 (5 bases). V was clipped by 5 bases and J by 7 bases, with 15 bases between them. This CDR3 has 13 amino acids. Germline V gene sequence: CDR1 MNHEY, CDR2 SVGAGI. The chain's CDR3 is CASSRTAPEEQYF. Here the CDR3 DNA reads TGTGCCAGCAGTCGGACTGCGCCGGAGGAGCAGTACTTC.

To note about this clone: One end of the junction does not line up with germline, which may come from a read error. The CDR3 nucleotides read TGTGCCAGCAGTGACAGGGGATACGAGCAATACTTC. Its translation: CASSDRGYEQYF. J is TRBJ2-7 and V is TRBV6-1; perhaps TRBD1 as D (6 bases). This CDR3 contains 12 residues. CDR1 and CDR2 (germline): MNHNS, SASEGT.

The V and J genes are TRBV18 and TRBJ1-3; D gene uncertain. CDR3 length equals 14 residues. V gave up 2 bases and J gave up 7 bases, with 12 bases separating them. The germline V gene encodes CDR1 KGHSH and CDR2 LQKENI. CDR3: CASSPIPSENTIYF. The CDR3 DNA sequence: TGTGCCAGCTCACCAATCCCCTCGGAGAACACCATATATTTT.

The V call is TRBV7-9, the J call TRBJ2-1, with 7 bases aligning to TRBD2. This CDR3 contains 18 residues. The V segment lost 4 bases and the J segment 6 bases; nucleotides outside the gene matches: 18. The germline CDR1 and CDR2 sequences are SEHNR and FQNEAQ (reference sequence). This CDR3 reads CASSSIQWDLAVTNEQFF. The DNA of the CDR3 is TGTGCCAGCAGCTCAATTCAATGGGACCTAGCGGTAACCAATGAGCAGTTCTTC.

The rearrangement uses TRBV28 and TRBJ1-5; 9 bases are shared with TRBD1. This CDR3 comprises 17 residues. Germline CDR1 reads MDHEN; CDR2 reads SYDVKM. Trimming cost V 5 bases and J 0 bases; bases outside gene matches: 8. The DNA of the CDR3 is TGTGCCAGCAGTAGAGGACAGGGGATAGTTAGCAATCAGCCCCAGCATTTT. As protein: CASSRGQGIVSNQPQHF. The full variable domain, its missing parts supplied by reference TRBV28 and TRBJ1-5, is DVKVTQSSRYLVKRTGEKVFLECVQDMDHENMFWYRQDPGLGLRLIYFSYDVKMKEKGDIPEGYSVSREKKERFSLILESASTNQTSMYLCASSRGQGIVSNQPQHFGDGTRLSIL.

V and J are TRBV11-3 and TRBJ2-7, with a tentative D call TRBD2 (6 bases). CDR3 length equals 16 residues. The V gene lost 1 base and the J gene lost 7 bases, with 20 bases spanning the gap. From germline, CDR1 is SGHNT and CDR2 YENEEA. CDR3 amino acids: CASSLGAVRGYEEQYF. The CDR3 DNA sequence: TGTGCCAGCAGCTTAGGGGCTGTGCGGGGCTACGAAGAGCAGTACTTC.

The chain couples TRBV21-1 to TRBJ2-1; the D call TRBD2 from the table was never checked on the DNA. TRBV21-1 is marked as a pseudogene. CDR3 length: 15 residues. The CDR3 reads CASSTGLASYNEQFF. DNA of the CDR3: TGTGCCAGCAGCACTGGACTTGCCTCCTACAATGAGCAGTTCTTC.

The J gene is TRBJ2-1, the V gene TRBV3-1 (or the pseudogene TRBV3-2); 7 positions agree with TRBD2. Germline-derived CDR1 and CDR2 are LGHDT and YNNKEL (reference sequence). V shed 8 bases and J 2 bases; nucleotides not matched to a gene: 3. CDR3 length: 13 residues. CDR3 sequence: CASGREPYNEQFF. DNA for the CDR3: TGTGCCAGCGGGCGGGAGCCCTACAATGAGCAGTTCTTC.

The chain couples TRBV9 to TRBJ2-7, with 8 bases lining up with TRBD1. Germline lookup yields CDR1 SGDLS and CDR2 YYNGEE. The CDR3 loop spans 17 amino acids. V was clipped by 0 bases and J by 4 bases; unmatched bases: 12. In DNA form, the CDR3 reads TGTGCCAGCAGCGTAGCAATCGGGACAGGAAGCAGGTACGAGCAGTACTTC. This gives the protein CASSVAIGTGSRYEQYF.

This clone was detected only a few times. The chain joins TRBV30 to TRBJ2-7; perhaps TRBD1 as D (5 bases). Trimming pared 2 bases from V and 2 bases from J, leaving 10 bases between. Germline V gives CDR1 GTSNPN, CDR2 SVGIG (reference sequence). CDR3 length equals 13 residues. CDR3 sequence (DNA): TGTGCCTGGAGTTCAGGGATTACCTACGAGCAGTACTTC. This codes for CAWSSGITYEQYF.

This chain connects TRBV2 to TRBJ2-7; tentative D call: TRBD1 (5 bases). V gave up 7 bases and J gave up 4 bases, with 14 bases separating them. Germline V gene lookup returns CDR1 SNHLY and CDR2 FYNNEI. This CDR3 comprises 13 residues. CDR3 DNA sequence: TGTGCCAGCACCAAAGGGGCAGGGTACGAGCAGTACTTC. Translation: CASTKGAGYEQYF.

J is TRBJ2-1 and V is TRBV5-1; 7 positions match TRBD2. CDR3 length: 15 residues. Trimming removed 4 bases from V and 4 bases from J; junction bases left unmatched: 8. Germline CDR1 reads SGHRS; CDR2 reads YFSETQ. The chain's CDR3 is CASSTMLADYNEQFF. DNA of the CDR3: TGCGCCAGCAGCACCATGCTAGCGGATTACAATGAGCAGTTCTTC.

The rearrangement joins TRBV28 to TRBJ2-7, with TRBD2 identical over 15 bases. Trimming at V came to 6 bases and at J to 4 bases, leaving 19 bases not matched to a gene. Germline V gene sequence: CDR1 MDHEN, CDR2 SYDVKM. This CDR3 is 20 amino acids long. As DNA, the CDR3 is TGTGCCAGCAGCACCAATGTCGGGTACTGGACTAGCGGGAGGGTATACGAGCAGTACTTC. Protein sequence: CASSTNVGYWTSGRVYEQYF.

The rearrangement links TRBV11-2 to TRBJ2-2; the match to TRBD2 covers 7 bases. From germline, CDR1 is SGHAT and CDR2 FQNNGV. The ends lost 3 bases at V and 7 bases at J; junction bases unmatched: 11. The CDR3 contains 16 residues. In nucleotides, the CDR3 is TGTGCCAGCAGCTTTTCCTTAGCGGGCTTGGGCGGGGAGCTGTTTTTT. Its protein is CASSFSLAGLGGELFF.

V gene TRBV20-1 combines with J gene TRBJ1-1; D unresolved. The CDR3 loop spans 10 amino acids. Germline CDR1 and CDR2: DFQATT and SNEGSKA (reference sequence). Trimming took off 2 bases at V and 10 bases at J, with 8 bases between the two ends. The CDR3 nucleotides read TGCAGTGCTAGAAAAGCGGGAGCTTTCTTT. As protein: CSARKAGAFF.

The chain is built from TRBV2 and TRBJ2-5; 7 bases map to TRBD2. This CDR3 contains 15 residues. Germline CDR1 SNHLY, CDR2 FYNNEI. V gave up 8 bases and J gave up 5 bases; unmatched junction bases: 14. The CDR3 coding sequence is TGTGCCAGCGCCCCGGGTAGCGGGCGGAAGGAGACCCAGTACTTC. It codes for CASAPGSGRKETQYF.

This chain joins TRBV28 and TRBJ2-7; 7 bases are a match to TRBD1. The ends lost 3 bases at V and 3 bases at J; junction bases unmatched: 8. The CDR3 runs 15 residues. Germline values: CDR1 MDHEN, CDR2 SYDVKM. The CDR3 reads CASSFPRTGLYEQYF. CDR3 coding DNA: TGTGCCAGCAGTTTCCCCAGGACAGGTCTCTACGAGCAGTACTTC.

The genes are TRBV3-1 (or the pseudogene TRBV3-2) and TRBJ2-5; tentatively, D is TRBD2 (5 bases). The CDR3 is made up of 15 amino acids. Trimming took off 6 bases at V and 1 base at J, with 15 bases between the two ends. Germline V gene sequence: CDR1 LGHDT, CDR2 YNNKEL (reference sequence). The CDR3 is CASSAFGVIQETQYF. The CDR3 DNA sequence: TGTGCCAGCAGTGCTTTCGGGGTGATCCAAGAGACCCAGTACTTC.

This chain uses TRBV7-9 with TRBJ1-1, with D hard to call. Trimming cost V 5 bases and J 6 bases, with 13 bases left between them. The length of the CDR3 is 13 residues. In germline, CDR1 is SEHNR, CDR2 FQNEAQ (reference sequence). For the CDR3, the DNA is TGTGCCAGCAGCCGTGGGCAGGAGGCTGAAGCTTTCTTT. Its translation: CASSRGQEAEAFF.

Written as DNA, the CDR3 is TGTGCCAGCAGCGCCGTAGCGGGAGGGCCGCCCTACTCTAGCACAGATACGCAGTATTTT. This translates into CASSAVAGGPPYSSTDTQYF. This chain links TRBV9 with TRBJ2-3; 11 nucleotides line up with TRBD2. The V segment lost 3 bases and the J segment 0 bases; nucleotides outside the gene matches: 15. The germline V gene encodes CDR1 SGDLS and CDR2 YYNGEE. The CDR3 loop spans 20 amino acids.

The chain recombines TRBV7-9 with TRBJ2-5, with 11 nucleotides matching TRBD2. The CDR3 is made up of 16 amino acids. In germline, CDR1 is SEHNR, CDR2 FQNEAQ (reference sequence). With V trimmed by 4 bases and J by 2 bases, 6 bases remained unmatched. The CDR3 DNA sequence: TGTGCCAGCAGCTCGCGACTAGCGGGGCTACAAGAGACCCAGTACTTC. Its protein product is CASSSRLAGLQETQYF.

This chain connects TRBV10-2 to TRBJ2-5; D uncertain. Germline CDR1 and CDR2: WSHSY and SAAADI. V was pared by 4 bases and J by 5 bases, with 11 bases between. The CDR3 contains 13 residues. CDR3 in DNA: TGCGCCAGCAGTGCCACCCCCGGGGAGACCCAGTACTTC. It yields the protein CASSATPGETQYF.

This clone appeared once. J is TRBJ2-3 and V is TRBV9; 8 nucleotides match TRBD2. In germline, CDR1 is SGDLS, CDR2 YYNGEE. The CDR3 runs 15 residues. Unmatched junction bases numbered 6, after V lost 2 bases and J lost 4 bases. The CDR3 region is CASSVVGLGADTQYF. The CDR3, as DNA: TGTGCCAGCAGCGTCGTGGGACTAGGGGCAGATACGCAGTATTTT.